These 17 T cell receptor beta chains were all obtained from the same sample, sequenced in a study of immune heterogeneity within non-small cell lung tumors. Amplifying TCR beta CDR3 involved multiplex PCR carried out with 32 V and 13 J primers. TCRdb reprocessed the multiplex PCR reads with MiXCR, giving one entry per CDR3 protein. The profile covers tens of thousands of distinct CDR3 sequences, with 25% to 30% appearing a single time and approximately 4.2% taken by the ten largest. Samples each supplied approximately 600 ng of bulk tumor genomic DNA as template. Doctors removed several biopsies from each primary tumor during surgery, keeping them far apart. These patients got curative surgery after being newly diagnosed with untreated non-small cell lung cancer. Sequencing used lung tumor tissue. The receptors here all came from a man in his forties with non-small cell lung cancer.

CDR3 in DNA: TGTGCCAGAAGTCTGGGACATCCAGCCAAAAACATTCAGTACTTC. Its protein is CARSLGHPAKNIQYF. This chain uses TRBV12-3 or TRBV12-4 with TRBJ2-4, with TRBD1 as a possible D gene (6 bases). The CDR3 has 15 amino acids. Trimming removed 9 bases from V and 0 bases from J, with 15 bases in between.

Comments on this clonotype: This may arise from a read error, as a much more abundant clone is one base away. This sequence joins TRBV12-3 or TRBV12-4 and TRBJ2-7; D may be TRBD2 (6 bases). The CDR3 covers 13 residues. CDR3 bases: TGTGCCAGCGGCAAAACGGGGGTCTACGAGCGGTACTTC. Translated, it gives CASGKTGVYERYF.

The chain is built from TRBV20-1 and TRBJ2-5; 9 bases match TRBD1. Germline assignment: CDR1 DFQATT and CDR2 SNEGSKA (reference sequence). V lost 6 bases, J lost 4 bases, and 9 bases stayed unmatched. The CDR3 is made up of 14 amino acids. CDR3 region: CSAFTGGWGETQYF. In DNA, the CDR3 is TGCAGTGCATTCACAGGGGGCTGGGGAGAGACCCAGTACTTC.

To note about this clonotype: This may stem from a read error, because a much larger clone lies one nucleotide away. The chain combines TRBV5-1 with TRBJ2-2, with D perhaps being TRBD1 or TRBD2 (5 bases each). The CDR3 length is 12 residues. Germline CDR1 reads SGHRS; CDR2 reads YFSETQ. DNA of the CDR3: TGCGCCAGCAGCTTGGTTCCCGGGGCGCTGTTTTTT. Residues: CASSLVPGALFF. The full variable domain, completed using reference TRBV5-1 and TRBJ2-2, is KAGVTQTPRYLIKTRGQQVTLSCSPISGHRSVSWYQQTPGQGLQFLFEYFSETQRNKGNFPGRFSGRQFSNSRSEMNVSTLELGDSALYLCASSLVPGALFFGEGSRLTVL.

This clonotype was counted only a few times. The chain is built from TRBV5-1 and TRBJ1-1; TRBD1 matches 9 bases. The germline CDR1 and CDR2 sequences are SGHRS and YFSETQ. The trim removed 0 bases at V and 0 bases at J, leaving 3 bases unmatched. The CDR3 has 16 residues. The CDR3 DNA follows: TGCGCCAGCAGCTTGGCGGGACAGGGCCTGAACACTGAAGCTTTCTTT. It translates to CASSLAGQGLNTEAFF.

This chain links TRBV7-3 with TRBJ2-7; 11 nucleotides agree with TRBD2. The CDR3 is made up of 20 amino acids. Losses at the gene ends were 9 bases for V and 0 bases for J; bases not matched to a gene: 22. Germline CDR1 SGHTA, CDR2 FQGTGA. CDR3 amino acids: CARSSPVSSGRPRNSYEQYF. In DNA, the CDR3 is TGTGCCAGGTCTTCCCCAGTCTCTAGCGGGAGGCCCCGGAACTCCTACGAGCAGTACTTC.

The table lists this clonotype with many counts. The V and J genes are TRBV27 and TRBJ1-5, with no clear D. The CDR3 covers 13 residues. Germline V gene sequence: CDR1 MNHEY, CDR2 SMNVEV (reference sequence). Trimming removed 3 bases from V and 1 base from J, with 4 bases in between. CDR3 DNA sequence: TGTGCCAGCAGTTTTCAAAGCAATCAGCCCCAGCATTTT. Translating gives CASSFQSNQPQHF.

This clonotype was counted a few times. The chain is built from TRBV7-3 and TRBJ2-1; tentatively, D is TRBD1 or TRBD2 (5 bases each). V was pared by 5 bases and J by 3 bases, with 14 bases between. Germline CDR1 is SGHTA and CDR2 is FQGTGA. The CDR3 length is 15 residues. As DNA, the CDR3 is TGTGCCAGCAGCCAGGGACGGATGAGCTACAATGAGCAGTTCTTC. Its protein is CASSQGRMSYNEQFF.

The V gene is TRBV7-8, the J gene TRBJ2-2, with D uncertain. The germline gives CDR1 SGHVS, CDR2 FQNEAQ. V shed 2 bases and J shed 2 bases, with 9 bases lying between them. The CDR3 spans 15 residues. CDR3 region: CASSLRVRNTGELFF. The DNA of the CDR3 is TGTGCCAGCAGCTTAAGGGTCAGAAACACCGGGGAGCTGTTTTTT.

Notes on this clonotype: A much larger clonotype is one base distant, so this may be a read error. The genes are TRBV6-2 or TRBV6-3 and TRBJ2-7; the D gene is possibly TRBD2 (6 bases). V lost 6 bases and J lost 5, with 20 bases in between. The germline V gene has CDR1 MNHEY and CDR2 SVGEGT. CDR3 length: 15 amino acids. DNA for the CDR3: TGTGCCAGCAGCCAAGGTGGAGGGCCGCTGAACGAGCAGTACTTC. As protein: CASSQGGGPLNEQYF.

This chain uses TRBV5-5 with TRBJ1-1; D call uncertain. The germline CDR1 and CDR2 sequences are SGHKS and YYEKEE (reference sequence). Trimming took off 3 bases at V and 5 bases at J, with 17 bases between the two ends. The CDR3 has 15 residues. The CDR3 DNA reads TGTGCCAGCAGCTCTGGAGGGTTGATGATGACTGAAGCTTTCTTT. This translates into CASSSGGLMMTEAFF.

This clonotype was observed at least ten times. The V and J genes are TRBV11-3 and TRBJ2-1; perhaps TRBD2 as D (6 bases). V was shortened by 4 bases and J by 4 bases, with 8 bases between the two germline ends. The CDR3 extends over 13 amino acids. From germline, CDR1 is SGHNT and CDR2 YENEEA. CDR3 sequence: CASSSAGYNEQFF. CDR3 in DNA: TGTGCCAGCAGCTCCGCGGGGTACAATGAGCAGTTCTTC.

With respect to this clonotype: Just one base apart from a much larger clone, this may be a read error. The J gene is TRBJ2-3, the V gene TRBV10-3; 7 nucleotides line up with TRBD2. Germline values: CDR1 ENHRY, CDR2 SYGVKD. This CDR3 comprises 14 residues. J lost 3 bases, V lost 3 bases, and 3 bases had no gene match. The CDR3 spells CAISDSGCTDTQYF. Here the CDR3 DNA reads TGTGCCATCAGTGATAGCGGGTGTACAGATACGCAGTATTTT.

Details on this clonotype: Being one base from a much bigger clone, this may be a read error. CDR3 coding DNA: TGTGCCAGCAGCCGATACAGGGGAGGAGGAGAGCAGTACTTC. This sequence encodes CASSRYRGGGEQYF. The rearrangement joins TRBV7-2 to TRBJ2-7; TRBD1 is a possible D gene (7 bases). The CDR3 has 14 amino acids. Trimming left V 5 bases short and J 7 bases short, with 18 bases between. Germline lookup yields CDR1 SGHTA and CDR2 FQGNSA.

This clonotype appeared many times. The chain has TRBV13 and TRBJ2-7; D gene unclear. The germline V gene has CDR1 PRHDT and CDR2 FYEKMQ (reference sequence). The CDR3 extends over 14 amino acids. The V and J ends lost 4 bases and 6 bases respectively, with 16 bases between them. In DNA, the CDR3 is TGTGCCAGCAGCTCCCGAGGATCTGGTTCCGAGCAGTACTTC. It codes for CASSSRGSGSEQYF.

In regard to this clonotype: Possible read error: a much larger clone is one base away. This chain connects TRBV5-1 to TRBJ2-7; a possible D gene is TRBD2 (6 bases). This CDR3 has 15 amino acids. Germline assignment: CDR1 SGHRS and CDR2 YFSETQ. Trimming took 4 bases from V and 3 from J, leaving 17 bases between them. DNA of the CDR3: TGCGCCAGCAGCCCTTACCCGGGAGAGGGCTACGAGCAGTACTTC. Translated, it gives CASSPYPGEGYEQYF. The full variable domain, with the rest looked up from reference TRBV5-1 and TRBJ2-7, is KAGVTQTPRYLIKTRGQQVTLSCSPISGHRSVSWYQQTPGQGLQFLFEYFSETQRNKGNFPGRFSGRQFSNSRSEMNVSTLELGDSALYLCASSPYPGEGYEQYFGPGTRLTVT.

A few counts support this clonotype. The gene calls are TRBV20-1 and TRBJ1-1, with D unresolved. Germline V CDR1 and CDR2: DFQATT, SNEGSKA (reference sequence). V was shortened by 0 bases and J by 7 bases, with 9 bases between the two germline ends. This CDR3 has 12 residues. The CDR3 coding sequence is TGCAGTGCTAGAGACCGGAACTTTGAAGCTTTCTTT. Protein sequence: CSARDRNFEAFF.